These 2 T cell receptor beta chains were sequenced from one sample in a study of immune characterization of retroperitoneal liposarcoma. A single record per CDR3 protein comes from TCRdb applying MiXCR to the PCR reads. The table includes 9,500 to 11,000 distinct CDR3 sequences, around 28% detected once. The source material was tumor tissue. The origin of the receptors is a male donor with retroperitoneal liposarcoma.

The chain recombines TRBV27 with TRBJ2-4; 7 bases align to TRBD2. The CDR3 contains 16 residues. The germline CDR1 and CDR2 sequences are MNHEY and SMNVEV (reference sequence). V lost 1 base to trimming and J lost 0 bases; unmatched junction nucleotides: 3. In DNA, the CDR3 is TGTGCCAGCAGTTTATATAGCGGGTTAGCCAAAAACATTCAGTACTTC. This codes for CASSLYSGLAKNIQYF.

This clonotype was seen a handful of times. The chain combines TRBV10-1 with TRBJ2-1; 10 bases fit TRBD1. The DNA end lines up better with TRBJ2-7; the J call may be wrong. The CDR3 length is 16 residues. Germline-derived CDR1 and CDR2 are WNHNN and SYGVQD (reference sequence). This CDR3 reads CASSESRGQGSNEQYF. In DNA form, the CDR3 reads TGCGCCAGCAGTGAGTCCAGGGGACAGGGGAGCAATGAGCAGTACTTC.